This T cell receptor beta chain was recorded in a study of shared clonotypes between healthy human individuals. The study's findings and limits: Sampling covered nothing but blood. Tissue TCR repertoires likely differ from those found in blood.

Assay: immunoSEQ multiplex PCR; the TCRdb copy retains only in-frame clones and omits some. The repertoire holds 1.5 million to 2.5 million clones, over 85% seen once, with 1.2% in the top ten. As defined, naive CD8 cells were CD45RO-negative and positively selected for CCR7, with terminally differentiated effector memory CD45RA+ cells excluded. There were only Caucasian adults among the donors, and all lived in Nashville, Tennessee. Of note for this clone: Its specificity is not known.

Sequences were obtained from naive CD8+ T cells sorted from blood. The origin of this receptor is a man younger than 35 in good health.

The CDR3 reads CASSFSESYEQYF. DNA of the CDR3: TGTGCCAGCAGTTTTTCAGAGTCCTACGAGCAGTACTTC. V is TRBV28 and J is TRBJ2-7; D not certain. The V gene lost 3 bases and the J gene lost 1 base, with 7 bases spanning the gap. Germline V CDR1 and CDR2: MDHEN, SYDVKM. The CDR3 spans 13 residues.